The T cell receptor beta chain under discussion was sequenced for a study of coeliac disease. Profiled with immunoSEQ multiplex PCR; TCRdb holds only in-frame clones, not every one. The table shows 3,500 to 4,500 clones, with 69% occurring only once. The CDR3 is 14 residues long. Germline CDR1 reads SEHNR; CDR2 reads FQNEAQ (reference sequence). This clone was seen more than once but under ten times. Germline is not matched at one junction end, which may reflect a read error. The source of this sequence is a man aged 30 to 45 with celiac disease. The genes are TRBV7-9 and TRBJ1-1, with 7 positions matching TRBD1. Sequenced material: intraepithelial lymphocytes from the gut. The CDR3 spells CASRRGGEGTKAFF. CDR3 in DNA: TGTGCCAGCAGAAGAGGGGGCGAGGGCACTAAAGCTTTCTTT. The full variable domain, with the rest looked up from reference TRBV7-9 and TRBJ1-1, is DTGVSQNPRHKITKRGQNVTFRCDPISEHNRLYWYRQTLGQGPEFLTYFQNEAQLEKSRLLSDRFSAERPKGSFSTLEIQRTEQGDSAMYLCASRRGGEGTKAFFGQGTRLTVV.